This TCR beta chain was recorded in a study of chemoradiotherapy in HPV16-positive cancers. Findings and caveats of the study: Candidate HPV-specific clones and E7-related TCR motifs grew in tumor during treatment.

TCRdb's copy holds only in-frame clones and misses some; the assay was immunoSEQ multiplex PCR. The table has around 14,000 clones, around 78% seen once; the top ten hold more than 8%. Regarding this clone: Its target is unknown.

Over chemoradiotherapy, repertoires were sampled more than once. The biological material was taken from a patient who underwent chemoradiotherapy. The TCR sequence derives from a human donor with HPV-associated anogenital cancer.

CDR3 region: CASSLARGGPTEAFF. CDR3 DNA sequence: TGTGCCAGCAGCTTAGCGAGGGGGGGACCCACTGAAGCTTTCTTT. This chain links TRBV7-9 with TRBJ1-1, with a tentative D call TRBD1 (6 bases). The CDR3 covers 15 residues. Looked up from germline, CDR1 is SEHNR and CDR2 is FQNEAQ (reference sequence). V lost 0 bases and J lost 4, with 12 bases in between.